One TCR beta chain is described in this entry. The CDR3 sequence is 13 residues long. Germline V gene lookup returns CDR1 SEHNR and CDR2 FQNEAQ (reference sequence). V lost 7 bases to trimming and J lost 6 bases; unmatched junction nucleotides: 2. This sample was included in a study of blood T cell repertoires in COVID-19. The overall study: COVID-19 samples from acute and convalescent phases originated in the United States, Italy and Spain. Sources were T cells, B-cell-depleted T cells, or PBMCs; the material itself was cDNA or gDNA.

In the study's own analysis: Counts of nucleated cells, estimated from reference gene primer amplification, were obtained. Clones were sequenced by immunoSEQ multiplex PCR, and TCRdb holds only the in-frame ones, with some missing. V, J and clone size were drawn from that table, and D and trimming were deduced from the DNA. Among 150,000 to 200,000 clones listed, about 80% were seen once. This clonotype was sampled from a man in his 70s who had recovered from COVID-19. Sequences were obtained from peripheral blood. The chain joins TRBV7-9 to TRBJ1-4, with 10 positions matching TRBD1. In DNA, the CDR3 is TGTGCCAGCAACGGACAGGGGGATGAAAAACTGTTTTTT. This gives the protein CASNGQGDEKLFF.